The source of this T cell receptor beta chain is a study of blood T cell repertoires in COVID-19 (dated by TCRdb to about 2020). Concerning the study at large: Samples from collaborators originated in the United States, Italy and Spain and spanned both the acute and convalescent phases of COVID-19. The samples were drawn from two sources: the first 160 participants of the ongoing ImmuneRACE study, and 950 to 1,500 subjects contributed by 6 global collaborators. Subjects who had been exposed to COVID-19, were actively infected with it, or had recovered from it provided the deeply sampled blood TCRbeta repertoires that made up the dataset. A freely available public database, intended as a resource for researchers studying the immune response to SARS-CoV-2, is where the repertoires were released. Where available, HLA class I and class II types were taken from metadata supplied by the sample provider and were not determined by assay-based typing. The prospective study material was composed of cDNA or gDNA derived from T cells, B-cell-depleted T cells, or PBMCs. A de-identified subject ID, COVID-19 status, age in years and sex were almost always included in the sample metadata.

Beyond this particular receptor, the publication reports: How much clinical and demographic metadata was included differed by source and by participant, and the metadata was provided uncurated.

Remarks on this clone: Its antigen remains undetermined. No much larger clone exists at a distance of one base, and base qualities are not known.

Whole blood was collected in K2EDTA tubes by collaborating institutions according to the institutions' own protocols. For TCRbeta analysis, collaborator samples were shipped as frozen whole blood, as isolated PBMCs, or as DNA extracted from either sample type. The germline V gene provides CDR1 SGHVS and CDR2 FNYEAQ. V and J are trimmed by 4 bases and 3 bases, and the gene matches miss 21 bases of the junction. Taken from cysteine to phenylalanine, the CDR3 has 22 residues. Of all the DNA, just the CDR3 is kept, 66 bases in frame from base 1. The immunoSEQ Assay, a bias-controlled multiplex PCR, was used to amplify TCRbeta CDR3 regions from genomic DNA. Turning to the authors' computational methods: Within the assay, amplification of reference gene primers was used to estimate how many nucleated cells each sample contained. Sequence reads were collapsed and filtered to measure the absolute abundance of every unique TCRbeta CDR3 rearrangement. Productive Simpson clonality was computed per sample as the square root of Simpson's diversity index over productive rearrangements. TCRdb's version of the immuneACCESS table is confined to in-frame rearrangements and falls short of the full clone set. An unresolved V gene accounts for under half of the shortfall where checked; the remainder is of unknown origin. D and trimming were read from the DNA, whereas the V and J calls and clone size are those reported in that table. The sample yields some 200,000 clones; 86% were counted once. The top ten clones comprise more than 0.7% of the sample.

Sequencing was carried out using peripheral blood. Recombination linked TRBV7-6 to TRBJ2-3; the central 14 bases match TRBD2. This TCR was recovered from a woman between 70 and 85 years old with acute or convalescent COVID-19. The nucleotide sequence reads TGTGCCAGCAGCTCCCCGCCTTTAGGGACTAGCGGGAGTGAGGGTCGAACAGATACGCAGTATTTT. The translation is CASSSPPLGTSGSEGRTDTQYF.